These T cell receptor beta chains were read from a single sample in a study of glioma-infiltrating T cells after dendritic cell vaccination. Assay: immunoSEQ multiplex PCR; the TCRdb copy retains only in-frame clones and omits some. The repertoire holds some 70,000 clones, with approximately 80% as singletons. Sequenced here: blood, sampled before dendritic cell vaccination. The receptor set was obtained from a human donor with glioblastoma. The CDR3 runs from the conserved cysteine through the conserved F or W. A D gene is named only where the DNA matches it firmly. Some rows mark clone size as missing; the rest say once, few, many or name a class of expanded clone.

CDR3 length	clone size	J gene	V gene	D gene	CDR3 DNA	CDR3 protein
15	many	TRBJ1-1	TRBV6-4	TRBD1	TGTGCCTCGAGGGTGACAGGGGGCACCGGCACTGAAGCTTTCTTT	CASRVTGGTGTEAFF
14	-	TRBJ1-4	TRBV4-2	-	TGTGCCAGCAGCCAAGATTTCAGTAATGAAAAACTGTTTTTT	CASSQDFSNEKLFF
16	-	TRBJ2-4	TRBV30	TRBD1	TGTGCCTGGAGTGCCCCGGGGACAGTAGCCAAAAACATTCAGTACTTC	CAWSAPGTVAKNIQYF
17	-	TRBJ2-3	TRBV19	-	TGTGCCAGTAGGAGCCGGGGGACGGGGACTAGCACAGATACGCAGTATTTT	CASRSRGTGTSTDTQYF
14	-	TRBJ2-7	TRBV2	-	TGTGCCAGCAGTGAAGGCCGGAGCTCCTACGAGCAGTACTTC	CASSEGRSSYEQYF
14	-	TRBJ2-7	TRBV5-8	TRBD1	TGTGCCAGCAGCTTGGAGACAGGGACCTACGAGCAGTACTTC	CASSLETGTYEQYF
14	-	TRBJ2-2	TRBV2	-	TGTGCCAGCAGGGACAGACCGAACACCGGGGAGCTGTTTTTT	CASRDRPNTGELFF
16	-	TRBJ2-5	TRBV7-2	TRBD2	TGTGCCAGCAGCTTTACGGCGGGGGGGTTTCAAGAGACCCAGTACTTC	CASSFTAGGFQETQYF
15	once	TRBJ1-1	TRBV15	TRBD1	TGTGCCACCAGCAGACAACAGGGGCCGAACACTGAAGCTTTCTTT	CATSRQQGPNTEAFF
13	-	TRBJ1-2	TRBV7-2	TRBD1	TGTGCCAGCAGCTTAGGCAGGGGGGATGGCTACACCTTC	CASSLGRGDGYTF
14	once	TRBJ2-7	TRBV7-7	-	TGTGCTAGCAGCGCCGGGAACGGCGACTACGAGCAGTACTTC	CASSAGNGDYEQYF
12	-	TRBJ1-2	TRBV19	-	TGTGCCAGTAGTTCAGGGGATCGCGGCTACACCTTC	CASSSGDRGYTF
17	-	TRBJ2-7	TRBV5-1	TRBD1	TGCGCCAGCAGCTTAGCCGGGACAGGGTCTCTTACCTACGAGCAGTACTTC	CASSLAGTGSLTYEQYF
14	few	TRBJ1-2	TRBV19	-	TGTGCCAGTAGTAGTTTGGACAGAGGCTATGGCTACACCTTC	CASSSLDRGYGYTF
12	-	TRBJ1-5	TRBV2	-	TGTGCCAGCAGTGCCTCGTCTCAGCCCCAGCATTTT	CASSASSQPQHF
15	-	TRBJ1-4	TRBV27	-	TGTGCCAGCAGTTTAAGGGGCTCGGCTAATGAAAAACTGTTTTTT	CASSLRGSANEKLFF
14	-	TRBJ2-3	TRBV4-2	-	TGTGCCAGCAGCCAAGGGGGCCCTTTCGATACGCAGTATTTT	CASSQGGPFDTQYF
14	once	TRBJ1-2	TRBV29-1	TRBD1	TGCAGCGTTGAAGATTCACAGGGGGAGATCGGCTACACCTTC	CSVEDSQGEIGYTF
14	once	TRBJ2-7	TRBV9	TRBD1	TGTGCCAGCAGCGCGAATACAGGGGGCTACGAGCAGTACTTC	CASSANTGGYEQYF
12	-	TRBJ1-1	TRBV6-5	-	TGTGCCAGCAGCCAATACCAGGGTGAAGCTTTCTTT	CASSQYQGEAFF
12	-	TRBJ2-7	TRBV7-2	TRBD1	TGTGCCAGCAGCTTAGACAGGGGGGAGCAGTACTTC	CASSLDRGEQYF
14	-	TRBJ2-7	TRBV6-5	-	TGTGCCAGCAGTTCGGACAGAATCTCGGGCGAGCAGTACTTC	CASSSDRISGEQYF
14	-	TRBJ2-7	TRBV4-1	-	TGCGCCAGCAGCCAGGCAGGGAACTCCTACGAGCAGTACTTC	CASSQAGNSYEQYF
14	-	TRBJ1-1	TRBV29-1	-	TGCAGCGTTGAAGAGGTAGAGATGAACACTGAAGCTTTCTTT	CSVEEVEMNTEAFF
16	-	TRBJ2-1	TRBV7-2	-	TGTGCCAGCAGCTTAGCACTAGCCAGCTCCTACAATGAGCAGTTCTTC	CASSLALASSYNEQFF
17	-	TRBJ1-1	TRBV5-1	-	TGCGCCAGCAGCTTGGCCGATCCGGCAGGTATGAACACTGAAGCTTTCTTT	CASSLADPAGMNTEAFF
15	-	TRBJ1-1	TRBV18	TRBD1	TGTGCCAGCTCACCAAGGACAGGGAAGAACACTGAAGCTTTCTTT	CASSPRTGKNTEAFF
14	-	TRBJ2-7	TRBV6-6	TRBD1	TGTGCCAGCAGTCGTCACAGGGGGCTCGACGAGCAGTACTTC	CASSRHRGLDEQYF
16	-	TRBJ1-1	TRBV19	-	TGTGCCAGTAGTATAGCGTCTTTTGAGGGCGACACTGAAGCTTTCTTT	CASSIASFEGDTEAFF
16	-	TRBJ2-3	TRBV4-3	-	TGCGCCAGCAGCCAAGACCAAGGCGGGGTGTATGATACGCAGTATTTT	CASSQDQGGVYDTQYF
16	medium-sized	TRBJ1-1	TRBV14	TRBD1	TGTGCCAGCAGCCAGAGACAGGGGAACGGACCCACTGAAGCTTTCTTT	CASSQRQGNGPTEAFF
17	-	TRBJ2-3	TRBV7-9	TRBD2	TGTGCCAGCAGCCACGGACTAGCGGGGCCTAGCACAGATACGCAGTATTTT	CASSHGLAGPSTDTQYF
17	few	TRBJ1-4	TRBV4-2	TRBD1	TGTGCCAGCAGCCATGGAACAGGGGGCGATTCTAATGAAAAACTGTTTTTT	CASSHGTGGDSNEKLFF
15	-	TRBJ2-3	TRBV19	-	TGTGCCAGTAGTATTGCAGGTGGCGGCACAGATACGCAGTATTTT	CASSIAGGGTDTQYF
17	-	TRBJ2-1	TRBV18	TRBD2	TGTGCCAGCTCACCTGGGCTCCTGGCTAGCGGGGGAAATGAGCAGTTCTTC	CASSPGLLASGGNEQFF
15	-	TRBJ2-3	TRBV2	TRBD1	TGTGCCAGCAGTCGAGGACAGGGATGGGGAGATACGCAGTATTTT	CASSRGQGWGDTQYF
14	-	TRBJ1-4	TRBV6-1	-	TGTGCCAGCAGCAGGACAGCAACTAATGAAAAACTGTTTTTT	CASSRTATNEKLFF
13	-	TRBJ1-4	TRBV5-1	-	TGCGCCAGCACGCGGGATCCCCATGAAAAACTGTTTTTT	CASTRDPHEKLFF
16	-	TRBJ1-3	TRBV27	-	TGTGCCAGCAGTCCAGGACAGCTTACAGAAGGAAACACCATATATTTT	CASSPGQLTEGNTIYF
15	few	TRBJ1-5	TRBV12-5	TRBD1	TGTGCTAGTGGTCCGGGACAGGGGAATGGTCAGCCCCAGCATTTT	CASGPGQGNGQPQHF
19	-	TRBJ2-7	TRBV19	TRBD1	TGTGCCAGTAGTACCGCTCAACCGGGACAGGGGGGTGTATTCTACGAGCAGTACTTC	CASSTAQPGQGGVFYEQYF
16	-	TRBJ1-1	TRBV18	-	TGTGCCAGCTCACCTGGAGTTAAAGGATCCCACACTGAAGCTTTCTTT	CASSPGVKGSHTEAFF
13	-	TRBJ1-1	TRBV7-3	TRBD1	TGTGCCAGCAGCCGACAGGGTAACACTGAAGCTTTCTTT	CASSRQGNTEAFF
12	-	TRBJ1-2	TRBV7-2	-	TGTGCCAGTCGGGGGGCAGGGTATGGCTACACCTTC	CASRGAGYGYTF
13	-	TRBJ1-6	TRBV4-3	-	TGCGCCAGCAGCCAAGCCGGGGGGTCACCCCTCCACTTT	CASSQAGGSPLHF
14	-	TRBJ2-5	TRBV19	-	TGTGCCAGTAGGATGGGACATTCCCAAGAGACCCAGTACTTC	CASRMGHSQETQYF
14	-	TRBJ2-3	TRBV2	TRBD1	TGTGCCAGCAGCCCGGGACAGGGTAACAATACGCAGTATTTT	CASSPGQGNNTQYF
14	-	TRBJ2-7	TRBV6-5	-	TGTGCCACACAGGTAGGGGGTACATCCTACGAGCAGTACTTC	CATQVGGTSYEQYF
13	-	TRBJ1-3	TRBV5-1	-	TGCGCCAGCAGCTCACAGGTTGGAAACACCATATATTTT	CASSSQVGNTIYF
15	-	TRBJ2-2	TRBV19	-	TGTGCCAGTAGTAGGGGTCTAGGGGCGGTCGGGGAGCTGTTTTTT	CASSRGLGAVGELFF
15	once	TRBJ2-3	TRBV5-1	-	TGCGCCAGCAGCTTGTCGGGTCAGGGATTAGATACGCAGTATTTT	CASSLSGQGLDTQYF
15	-	TRBJ2-7	TRBV19	-	TGTGCCAGTAGTATAGGGACCGGGACACCCTACGAGCAGTACTTC	CASSIGTGTPYEQYF
16	few	TRBJ2-4	TRBV19	TRBD2	TGTGCCAGTAGTATTTGGGGCGGGGGGGCCAAAAACATTCAGTACTTC	CASSIWGGGAKNIQYF
18	once	TRBJ2-3	TRBV4-3	TRBD2	TGCGCCAGCAGCCAATTTCACGTGCGGGGGGGCAGGACAGATACGCAGTATTTT	CASSQFHVRGGRTDTQYF